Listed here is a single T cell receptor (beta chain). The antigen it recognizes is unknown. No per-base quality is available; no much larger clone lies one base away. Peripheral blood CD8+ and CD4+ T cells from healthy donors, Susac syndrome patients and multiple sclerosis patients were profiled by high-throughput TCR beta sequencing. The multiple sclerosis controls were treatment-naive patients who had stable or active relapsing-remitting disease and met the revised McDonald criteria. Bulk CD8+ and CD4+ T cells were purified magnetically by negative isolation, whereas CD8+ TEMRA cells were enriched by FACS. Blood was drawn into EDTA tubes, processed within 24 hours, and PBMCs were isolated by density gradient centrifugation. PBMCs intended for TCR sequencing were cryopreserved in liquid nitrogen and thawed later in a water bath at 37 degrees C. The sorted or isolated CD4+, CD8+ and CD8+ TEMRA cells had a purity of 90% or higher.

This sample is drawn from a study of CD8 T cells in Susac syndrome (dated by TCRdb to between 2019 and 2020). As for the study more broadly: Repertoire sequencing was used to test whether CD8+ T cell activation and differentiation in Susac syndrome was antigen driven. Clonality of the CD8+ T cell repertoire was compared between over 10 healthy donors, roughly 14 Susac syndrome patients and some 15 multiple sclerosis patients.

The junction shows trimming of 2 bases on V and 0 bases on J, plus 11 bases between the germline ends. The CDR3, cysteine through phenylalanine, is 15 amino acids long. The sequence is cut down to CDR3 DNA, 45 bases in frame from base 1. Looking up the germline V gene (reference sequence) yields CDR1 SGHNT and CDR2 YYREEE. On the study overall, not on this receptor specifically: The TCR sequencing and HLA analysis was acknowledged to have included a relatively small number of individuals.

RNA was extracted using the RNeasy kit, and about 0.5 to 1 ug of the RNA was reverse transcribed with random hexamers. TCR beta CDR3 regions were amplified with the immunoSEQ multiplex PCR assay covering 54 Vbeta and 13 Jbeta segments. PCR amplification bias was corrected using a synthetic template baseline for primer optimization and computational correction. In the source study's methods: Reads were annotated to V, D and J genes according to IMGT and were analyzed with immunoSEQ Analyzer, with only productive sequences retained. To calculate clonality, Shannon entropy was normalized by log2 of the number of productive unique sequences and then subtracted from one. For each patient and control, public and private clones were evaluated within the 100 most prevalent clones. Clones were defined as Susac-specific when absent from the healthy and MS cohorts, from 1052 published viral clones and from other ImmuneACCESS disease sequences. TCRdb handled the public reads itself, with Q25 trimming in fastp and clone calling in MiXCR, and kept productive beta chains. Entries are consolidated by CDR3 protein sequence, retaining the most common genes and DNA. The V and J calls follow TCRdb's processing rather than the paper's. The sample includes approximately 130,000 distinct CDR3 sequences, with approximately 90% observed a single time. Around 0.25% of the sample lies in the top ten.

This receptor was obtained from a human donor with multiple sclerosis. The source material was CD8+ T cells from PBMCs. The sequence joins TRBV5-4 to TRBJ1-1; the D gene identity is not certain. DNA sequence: TGTGCCAGCAGCTTTTCCTCGGGAGTGAACACTGAAGCTTTCTTT. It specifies CASSFSSGVNTEAFF.